This TCR beta chain was sequenced during a study of cytomegalovirus exposure and HLA in healthy donors. The germline CDR1 and CDR2 sequences are MNHEY and SMNVEV (reference sequence). V was pared by 5 bases and J by 4 bases, with 12 bases between. This CDR3 contains 15 residues. As regards this clone: What it binds is not known.

Overall study results and limits: The majority of TCR sequences were rare, yet some public TCRs appeared in many donors.

The data were produced by immunoSEQ multiplex PCR, yet TCRdb's version contains in-frame clones alone and is incomplete. The profile shows tens of thousands of clones, 90% to 95% of them singletons. Material: PBMCs. This chain uses TRBV27 with TRBJ1-6, with D perhaps TRBD1 (5 bases). The receptor was derived from a man younger than 35 in good health and CMV-seronegative. CDR3 nucleotide sequence: TGTGCCAGCAGTCGGGCCTCAGGGTATAATTCACCCCTCCACTTT. Amino acids: CASSRASGYNSPLHF.